The source of this TCR beta chain is a study of blood T cell repertoires in COVID-19. Assay used: immunoSEQ multiplex PCR; TCRdb lists only in-frame clones, some missing. Found here are 150,000 or so clones, roughly 84% of them singletons; the top ten hold roughly 14%. Sequencing was done on a sample of peripheral blood. This sequence was found in a man between 18 and 35 years old with active or convalescent COVID-19.

This chain's CDR3 is CASSLVGTANTEAFF. The CDR3 DNA is TGTGCCAGCAGCTTAGTAGGGACAGCGAACACTGAAGCTTTCTTT. The chain couples TRBV7-2 to TRBJ1-1; 7 bases line up with TRBD1. J gave up 1 base and V 1 base, and 3 bases lay outside the gene matches. Germline loops: CDR1 SGHTA, CDR2 FQGNSA. The CDR3 has 15 amino acids.